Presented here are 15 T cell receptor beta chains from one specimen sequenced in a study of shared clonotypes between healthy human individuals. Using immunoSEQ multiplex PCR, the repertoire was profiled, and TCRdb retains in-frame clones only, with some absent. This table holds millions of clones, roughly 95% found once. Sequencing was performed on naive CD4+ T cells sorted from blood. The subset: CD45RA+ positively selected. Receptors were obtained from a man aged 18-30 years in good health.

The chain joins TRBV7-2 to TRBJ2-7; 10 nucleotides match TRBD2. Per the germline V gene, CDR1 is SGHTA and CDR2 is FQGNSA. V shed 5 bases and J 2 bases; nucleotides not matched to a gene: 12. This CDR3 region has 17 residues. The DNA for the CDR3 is TGTGCCAGCAGCCCCCCTCTGCTAGCGGGAGTCCCCTACGAGCAGTACTTC. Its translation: CASSPPLLAGVPYEQYF.

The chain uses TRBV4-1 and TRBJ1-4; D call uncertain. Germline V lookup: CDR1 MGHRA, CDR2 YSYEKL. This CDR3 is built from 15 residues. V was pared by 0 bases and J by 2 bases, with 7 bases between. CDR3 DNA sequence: TGCGCCAGCAGCCAAGATAGCGGGACTAATGAAAAACTGTTTTTT. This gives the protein CASSQDSGTNEKLFF.

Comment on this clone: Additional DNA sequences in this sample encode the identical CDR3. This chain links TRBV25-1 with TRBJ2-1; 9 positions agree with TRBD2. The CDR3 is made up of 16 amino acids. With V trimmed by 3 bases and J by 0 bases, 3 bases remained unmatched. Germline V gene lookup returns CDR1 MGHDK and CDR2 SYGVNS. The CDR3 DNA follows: TGTGCCAGCAGTGAGACTAGCGGCAGCTCCTACAATGAGCAGTTCTTC. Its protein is CASSETSGSSYNEQFF.

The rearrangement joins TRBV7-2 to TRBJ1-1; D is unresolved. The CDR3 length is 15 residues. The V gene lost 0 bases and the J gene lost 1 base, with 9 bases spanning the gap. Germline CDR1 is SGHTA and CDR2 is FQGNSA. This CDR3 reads CASSLAFISNTEAFF. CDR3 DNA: TGTGCCAGCAGCTTAGCGTTCATTTCGAACACTGAAGCTTTCTTT.

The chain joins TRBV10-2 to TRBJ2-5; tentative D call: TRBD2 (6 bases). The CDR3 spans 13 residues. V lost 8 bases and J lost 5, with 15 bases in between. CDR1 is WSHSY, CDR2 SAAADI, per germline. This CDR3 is CASGEQGRETQYF. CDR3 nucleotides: TGCGCCAGCGGAGAACAAGGGAGGGAGACCCAGTACTTC.

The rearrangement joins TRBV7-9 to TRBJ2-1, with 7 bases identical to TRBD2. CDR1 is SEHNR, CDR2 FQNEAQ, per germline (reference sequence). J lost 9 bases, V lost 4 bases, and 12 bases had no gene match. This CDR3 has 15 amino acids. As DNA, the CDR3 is TGTGCCAGCAGCTCTAGACTAGCTCGGGTCGTTGAGCAGTTCTTC. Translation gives CASSSRLARVVEQFF.

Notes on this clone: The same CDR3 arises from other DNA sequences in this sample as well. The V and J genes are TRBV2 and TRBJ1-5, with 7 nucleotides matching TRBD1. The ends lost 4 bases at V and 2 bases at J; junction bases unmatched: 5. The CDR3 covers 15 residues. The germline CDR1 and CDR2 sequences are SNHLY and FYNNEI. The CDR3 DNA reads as TGTGCCAGCAGTGGAGACAGGGTAGGCAATCAGCCCCAGCATTTT. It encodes CASSGDRVGNQPQHF.

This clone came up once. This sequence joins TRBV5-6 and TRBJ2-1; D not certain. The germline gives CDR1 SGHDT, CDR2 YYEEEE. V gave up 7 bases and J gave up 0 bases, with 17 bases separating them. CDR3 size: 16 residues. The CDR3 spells CASRYLARSSYNEQFF. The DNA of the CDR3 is TGTGCCAGCCGGTACCTGGCACGTAGCTCCTACAATGAGCAGTTCTTC.

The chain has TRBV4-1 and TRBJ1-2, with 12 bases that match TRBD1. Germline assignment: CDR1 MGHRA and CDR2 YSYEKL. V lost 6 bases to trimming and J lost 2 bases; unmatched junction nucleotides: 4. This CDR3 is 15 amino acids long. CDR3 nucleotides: TGCGCCAGCAGGGGCGGGACAGGGGGCAACTATGGCTACACCTTC. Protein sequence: CASRGGTGGNYGYTF.

CDR3 loop: CASSNSDRDTYEQYF. The CDR3 DNA reads as TGTGCCAGCAGTAATTCCGACAGAGATACTTACGAGCAGTACTTC. The chain links TRBV27 to TRBJ2-7, with a possible D match to TRBD1 (5 bases). The V end was cut by 5 bases, the J end by 4 bases, with 18 bases between. Per the germline V gene, CDR1 is MNHEY and CDR2 is SMNVEV (reference sequence). This CDR3 has 15 amino acids.

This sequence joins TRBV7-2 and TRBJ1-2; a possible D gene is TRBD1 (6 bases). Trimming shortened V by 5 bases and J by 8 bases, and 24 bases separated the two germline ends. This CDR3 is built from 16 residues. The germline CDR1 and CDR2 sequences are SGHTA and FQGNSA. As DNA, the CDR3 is TGTGCCAGCAGCCCAGCGGGGGCAGGGTTAGTAGGGGGCTACACCTTC. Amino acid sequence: CASSPAGAGLVGGYTF.

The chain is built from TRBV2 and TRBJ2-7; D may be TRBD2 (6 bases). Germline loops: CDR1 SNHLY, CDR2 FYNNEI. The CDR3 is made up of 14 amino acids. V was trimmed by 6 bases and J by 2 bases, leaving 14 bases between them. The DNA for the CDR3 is TGTGCCAGCAGACCACTTGGAGGGGCCTACGAGCAGTACTTC. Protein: CASRPLGGAYEQYF.

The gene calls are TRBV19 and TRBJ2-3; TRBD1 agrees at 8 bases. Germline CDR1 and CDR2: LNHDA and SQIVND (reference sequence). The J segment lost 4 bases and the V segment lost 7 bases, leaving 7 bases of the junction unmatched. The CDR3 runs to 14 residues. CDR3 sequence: CASKRTGYADTQYF. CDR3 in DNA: TGTGCCAGTAAAAGGACAGGGTACGCAGATACGCAGTATTTT.

CDR3 region: CSGGFREKLFF. The CDR3 DNA is TGCAGTGGGGGTTTCCGGGAAAAACTGTTTTTT. The V gene is TRBV20-1, the J gene TRBJ1-4; D gene unclear. The CDR3 is made up of 11 amino acids. CDR1 is DFQATT, CDR2 SNEGSKA, per germline (reference sequence). Between the trimmed V and J ends, which lost 7 bases and 8 bases, there was a span of 11 bases.

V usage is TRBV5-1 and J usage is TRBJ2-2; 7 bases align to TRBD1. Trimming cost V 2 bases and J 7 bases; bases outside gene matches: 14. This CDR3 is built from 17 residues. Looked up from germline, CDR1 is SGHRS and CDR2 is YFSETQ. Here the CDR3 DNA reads TGCGCCAGCAGCTTACAGGGGAACATCCCACGAAGCGGGGAGCTGTTTTTT. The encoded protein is CASSLQGNIPRSGELFF.